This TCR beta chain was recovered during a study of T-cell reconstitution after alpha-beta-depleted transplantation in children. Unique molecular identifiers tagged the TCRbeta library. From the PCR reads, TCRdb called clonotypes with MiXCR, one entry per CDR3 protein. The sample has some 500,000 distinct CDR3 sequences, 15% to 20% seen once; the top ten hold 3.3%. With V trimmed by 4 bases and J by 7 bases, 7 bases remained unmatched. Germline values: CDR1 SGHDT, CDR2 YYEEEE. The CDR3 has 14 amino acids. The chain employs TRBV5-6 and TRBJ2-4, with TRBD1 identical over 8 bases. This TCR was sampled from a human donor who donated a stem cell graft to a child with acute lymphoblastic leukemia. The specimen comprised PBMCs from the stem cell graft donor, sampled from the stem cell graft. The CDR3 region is CASSPRTGRNIQYF. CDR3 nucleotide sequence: TGTGCCAGCAGCCCCCGGACAGGGAGGAACATTCAGTACTTC.